The TCR beta chain under discussion was sequenced for a study of T cell repertoires in cytomegalovirus infection. The overall study: Well-studied HLA-B-restricted epitopes and recently identified HLA-C-restricted epitopes of CMV were both used in the study. Indications of both CMV infection and matching HLA type were provided by public TCR beta signatures. Study-wide points: Across the ex vivo response, the dominant clonotypes were HLA-C-restricted CMV-specific TCR beta clonotypes. Individuals carrying CMV plus the relevant HLA were identified by cumulative frequency of public TCR beta families.

MiXCR, applied by TCRdb to the reads, yields one record per CDR3 protein. The sample has approximately 71,000 distinct CDR3 sequences, roughly 20% seen once. V was pared by 1 base and J by 8 bases, with 8 bases between. Germline-derived CDR1 and CDR2 are SGHVS and FNYEAQ. CDR3 size: 12 residues. Note on this clonotype: Antigen: not known.

The chain carries TRBV7-6 and TRBJ1-2; D gene unclear. The sample in question was CD8+ T cells from cultured PBMCs, obtained from culture after CMV antigen stimulation. The TCR comes from a human donor in good health (CMV status not recorded). Some clones in this sample may be carry-over from other donors' samples. The CDR3 DNA follows: TGTGCCAGCAGCTTAGACAGAAGGGGCTACACCTTC. Translated, it gives CASSLDRRGYTF. The variable domain in full, completed from reference TRBV7-6 and TRBJ1-2, reads GAGVSQSPRYKVTKRGQDVALRCDPISGHVSLYWYRQALGQGPEFLTYFNYEAQQDKSGLPNDRFSAERPEGSISTLTIQRTEQRDSAMYRCASSLDRRGYTFGSGTRLTVV.